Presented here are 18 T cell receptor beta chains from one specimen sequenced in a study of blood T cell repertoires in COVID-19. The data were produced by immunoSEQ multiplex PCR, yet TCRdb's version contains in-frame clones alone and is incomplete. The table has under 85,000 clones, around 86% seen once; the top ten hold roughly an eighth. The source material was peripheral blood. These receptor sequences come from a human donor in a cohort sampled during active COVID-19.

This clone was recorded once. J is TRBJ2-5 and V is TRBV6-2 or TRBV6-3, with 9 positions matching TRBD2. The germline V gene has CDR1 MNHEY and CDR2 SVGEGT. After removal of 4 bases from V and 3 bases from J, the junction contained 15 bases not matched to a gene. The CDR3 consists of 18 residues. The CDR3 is CASSSSPKLAGREETQYF. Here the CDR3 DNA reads TGTGCCAGCAGTTCGTCCCCGAAGCTAGCGGGGAGGGAAGAGACCCAGTACTTC.

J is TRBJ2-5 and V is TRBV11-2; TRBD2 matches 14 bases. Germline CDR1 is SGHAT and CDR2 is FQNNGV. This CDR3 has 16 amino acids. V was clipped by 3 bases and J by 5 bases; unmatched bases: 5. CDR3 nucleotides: TGTGCCAGCAGCTTGGGGACTAGCGGGGGTTGGGAGACCCAGTACTTC. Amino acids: CASSLGTSGGWETQYF.

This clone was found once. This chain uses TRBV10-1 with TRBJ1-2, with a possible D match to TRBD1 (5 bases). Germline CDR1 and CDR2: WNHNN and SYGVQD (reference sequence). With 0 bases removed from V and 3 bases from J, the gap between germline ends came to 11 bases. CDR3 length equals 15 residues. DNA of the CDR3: TGCGCCAGCAGTGAGTCTAGACAGCCCGACTATGGCTACACCTTC. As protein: CASSESRQPDYGYTF.

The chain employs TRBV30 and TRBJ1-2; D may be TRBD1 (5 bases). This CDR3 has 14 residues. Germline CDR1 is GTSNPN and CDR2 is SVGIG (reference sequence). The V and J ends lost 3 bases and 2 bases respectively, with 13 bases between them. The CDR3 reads CAWSRGGLNYGYTF. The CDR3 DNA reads TGTGCCTGGAGCCGGGGGGGATTAAACTATGGCTACACCTTC.

The CDR3 is CASSSPEGARGYTF. The CDR3 DNA sequence: TGTGCCAGCAGTTCCCCCGAGGGGGCTCGGGGCTACACCTTC. The gene calls are TRBV28 and TRBJ1-2; 7 nucleotides line up with TRBD1. The CDR3 loop spans 14 amino acids. CDR1 MDHEN and CDR2 SYDVKM come from the germline V gene. The V segment lost 4 bases and the J segment 8 bases; nucleotides outside the gene matches: 10.

For the CDR3, the DNA is TGTGCCAGCAGCTTAGCGTTCAGGGGGGCCCACGAGCAGTACTTC. This codes for CASSLAFRGAHEQYF. The J gene is TRBJ2-7, the V gene TRBV7-2, with D maybe TRBD1 (7 bases). CDR3 length: 15 amino acids. Germline values: CDR1 SGHTA, CDR2 FQGNSA. V lost 0 bases and J 5 bases, leaving 14 bases between the germline ends.

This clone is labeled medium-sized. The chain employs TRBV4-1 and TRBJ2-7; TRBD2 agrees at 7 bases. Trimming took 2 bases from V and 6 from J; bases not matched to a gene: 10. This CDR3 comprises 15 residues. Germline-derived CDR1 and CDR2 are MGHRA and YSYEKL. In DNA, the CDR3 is TGCGCCAGCAGCCAATCGGGGGGACTGGAGTCCGAGCAGTACTTC. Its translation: CASSQSGGLESEQYF.

The CDR3 coding sequence is TGTGCCAGCAGCCAAGACACAGGGGGCTCTGGAAACACCATATATTTT. This codes for CASSQDTGGSGNTIYF. The chain joins TRBV14 to TRBJ1-3, with 8 bases lining up with TRBD1. Trimming cost V 0 bases and J 0 bases; bases outside gene matches: 1. This CDR3 has 16 amino acids. The germline V gene encodes CDR1 SGHDN and CDR2 FVKESK. The whole variable domain, filled in from reference TRBV14 and TRBJ1-3, reads EAGVTQFPSHSVIEKGQTVTLRCDPISGHDNLYWYRRVMGKEIKFLLHFVKESKQDESGMPNNRFLAERTGGTYSTLKVQPAELEDSGVYFCASSQDTGGSGNTIYFGEGSWLTVV.

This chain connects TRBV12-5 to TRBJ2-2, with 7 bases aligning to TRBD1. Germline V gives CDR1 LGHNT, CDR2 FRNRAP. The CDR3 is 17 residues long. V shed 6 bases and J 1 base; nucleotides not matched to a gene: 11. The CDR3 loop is CASGHGTGTENTGELFF. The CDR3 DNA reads TGTGCTAGTGGCCACGGAACCGGGACAGAGAACACCGGGGAGCTGTTTTTT.

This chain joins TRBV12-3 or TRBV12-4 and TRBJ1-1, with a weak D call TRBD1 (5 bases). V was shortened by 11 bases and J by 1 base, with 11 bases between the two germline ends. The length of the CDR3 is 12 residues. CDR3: CAGWRGNTEAFF. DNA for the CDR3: TGTGCCGGTTGGAGGGGGAACACTGAAGCTTTCTTT.

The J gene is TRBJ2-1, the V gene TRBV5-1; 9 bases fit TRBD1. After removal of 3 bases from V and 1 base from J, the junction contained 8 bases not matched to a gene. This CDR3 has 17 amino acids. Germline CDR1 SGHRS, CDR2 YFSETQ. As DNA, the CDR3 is TGCGCCAGCAGCTACCCTAGGACAGGGGAATCCTACAATGAGCAGTTCTTC. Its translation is CASSYPRTGESYNEQFF.

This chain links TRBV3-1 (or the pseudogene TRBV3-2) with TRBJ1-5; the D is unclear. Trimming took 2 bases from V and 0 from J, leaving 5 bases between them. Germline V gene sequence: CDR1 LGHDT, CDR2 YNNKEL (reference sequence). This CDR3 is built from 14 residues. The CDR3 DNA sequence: TGTGCCAGCAGCCAATTATATAGCAATCAGCCCCAGCATTTT. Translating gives CASSQLYSNQPQHF.

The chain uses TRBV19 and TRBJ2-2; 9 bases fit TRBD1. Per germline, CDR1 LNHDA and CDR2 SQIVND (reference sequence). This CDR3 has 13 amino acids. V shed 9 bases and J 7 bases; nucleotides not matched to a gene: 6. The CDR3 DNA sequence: TGTGCCAGCCGGGACAGGGAGGACGGGGAGCTGTTTTTT. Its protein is CASRDREDGELFF.

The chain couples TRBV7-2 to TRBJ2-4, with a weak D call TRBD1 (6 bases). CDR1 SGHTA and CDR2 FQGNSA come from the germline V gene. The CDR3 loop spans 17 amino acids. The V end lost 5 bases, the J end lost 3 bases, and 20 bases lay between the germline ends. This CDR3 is CASSLSSRGYGKNIQYF. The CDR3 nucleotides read TGTGCCAGCAGCCTAAGCAGTAGGGGGTATGGCAAAAACATTCAGTACTTC.

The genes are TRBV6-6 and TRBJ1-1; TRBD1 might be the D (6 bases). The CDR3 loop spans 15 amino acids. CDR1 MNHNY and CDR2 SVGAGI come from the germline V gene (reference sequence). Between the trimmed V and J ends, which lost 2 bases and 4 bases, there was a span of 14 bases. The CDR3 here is CASSYDQGRVTEAFF. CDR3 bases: TGTGCCAGCAGTTACGATCAGGGGAGAGTCACTGAAGCTTTCTTT.

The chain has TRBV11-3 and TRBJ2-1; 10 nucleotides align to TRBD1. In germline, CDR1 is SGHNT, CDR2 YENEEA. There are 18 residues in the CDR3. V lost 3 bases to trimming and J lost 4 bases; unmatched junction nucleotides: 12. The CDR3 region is CASSLGTGATDSYNEQFF. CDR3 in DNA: TGTGCCAGCAGCTTGGGGACAGGGGCCACCGACTCATACAATGAGCAGTTCTTC.

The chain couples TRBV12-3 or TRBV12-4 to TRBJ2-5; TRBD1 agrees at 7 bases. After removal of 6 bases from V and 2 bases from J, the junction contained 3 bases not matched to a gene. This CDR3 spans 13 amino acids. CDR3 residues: CASSHRGQETQYF. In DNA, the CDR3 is TGTGCCAGCAGCCACAGGGGTCAAGAGACCCAGTACTTC.

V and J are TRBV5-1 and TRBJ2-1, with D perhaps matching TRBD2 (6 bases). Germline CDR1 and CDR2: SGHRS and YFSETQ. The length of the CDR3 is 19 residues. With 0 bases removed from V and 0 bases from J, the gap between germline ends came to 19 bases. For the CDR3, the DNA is TGCGCCAGCAGCTTGGGTCAGAGTAGGGGAGGAGGCTCCTACAATGAGCAGTTCTTC. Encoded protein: CASSLGQSRGGGSYNEQFF.